A selection of T cell receptor beta chains follows, all from one sample in a study of identical twins' blood T cells. TCRdb independently ran MiXCR on the 5' RACE reads; one entry per CDR3 protein. There are roughly 340,000 distinct CDR3 sequences in the sample; about 28% occur only once, and roughly 5.5% lies in the top ten. Sequenced: PBMCs. The receptor set was obtained from a woman aged 18 to 49 in good health. CDR3s include the opening cysteine and the closing phenylalanine or tryptophan. The D gene is left open where the match is weak. A clone size is listed for some rows: how often the clone was seen (once, few, many), or a class if it is expanded.

clone size	D gene	J gene	V gene	CDR3 DNA	CDR3 protein
many	-	TRBJ1-1	TRBV5-1	TGCGCCAGCAGCTTAGGACGGGCCGGCACTGAAGCTTTCTTT	CASSLGRAGTEAFF
-	TRBD2	TRBJ2-2	TRBV12-5	TGTGCTAGTGGTTTGGCCCCGGGACTAAACACCGGGGAGCTGTTTTTT	CASGLAPGLNTGELFF
-	-	TRBJ2-3	TRBV20-1	TGCAGTGCTAGTTTTATAAGCACAGATACGCAGTATTTT	CSASFISTDTQYF
few	TRBD1	TRBJ1-2	TRBV7-9	TGTGCCAGCAGCCTTGACAGGGCTCGCTACACCTTC	CASSLDRARYTF
-	TRBD1	TRBJ1-6	TRBV5-6	TGTGCCAGCAGCTTTTCCGGGACAGGGGCATTAAGCTCCTATAATTCACCCCTCCACTTT	CASSFSGTGALSSYNSPLHF
-	-	TRBJ2-1	TRBV20-1	TGCAGTGCTAGGTACAGCGGTGAGCAGTTCTTC	CSARYSGEQFF
-	-	TRBJ2-4	TRBV7-9	TGTGCCAGCAGCCTCCCTCGGCGGGATCTAAACATTCAGTACTTC	CASSLPRRDLNIQYF
-	-	TRBJ2-7	TRBV10-3	TGTGCCATCGGCGGCCGGGCGCGGCACGAGCAGTACTTC	CAIGGRARHEQYF
-	TRBD1	TRBJ1-2	TRBV20-1	TGCAGTGCTAGAGGCCTCATACAGGGGGCGAATGGCTACACCTTC	CSARGLIQGANGYTF
few	TRBD1	TRBJ1-4	TRBV3-1	TGTGCCAGCAGCTTCCTAGGGACAGGCCCAACTAATGAAAAACTGTTTTTT	CASSFLGTGPTNEKLFF
few	-	TRBJ1-4	TRBV20-1	TGCAGTCCTTTTCTGAATGAAAAACTGTTTTTT	CSPFLNEKLFF
many	-	TRBJ1-2	TRBV10-3	TGTGCCATCAGCGGGCAACAGAGAGCTAACTATGGCTACACCTTC	CAISGQQRANYGYTF
-	-	TRBJ1-1	TRBV7-2	TGTGCCAGCAGCTTAGTGGGGGGCAGGAGGAACACTGAAGCTTTCTTT	CASSLVGGRRNTEAFF
-	TRBD1	TRBJ2-5	TRBV20-1	TGCAGTGCTGTAACCGGGACAGGGGGCATGGAGACCCAGTACTTC	CSAVTGTGGMETQYF
few	TRBD2	TRBJ2-1	TRBV14	TGTGCCAGCAGCGCCTATTTTTCCGGGACTAGAAAAGGAACTGAGCAGTTCTTC	CASSAYFSGTRKGTEQFF
few	-	TRBJ2-3	TRBV29-1	TGCAGCGCCGGGCTTCTAGCCGATACGCAGTATTTT	CSAGLLADTQYF
few	-	TRBJ2-7	TRBV27	TGTGCCAGCAGGCTGGCGGATATCTCCTACGAGCAGTACTTC	CASRLADISYEQYF
-	-	TRBJ2-5	TRBV14	TGTGCCAGCAGCCAAGAAGAGGGTATTGGTGTAGAGACCCAGTACTTC	CASSQEEGIGVETQYF
few	-	TRBJ2-1	TRBV14	TGTGCCAGCAGCCAAGCCTCCCTTGGAAATGAGCAGTTCTTC	CASSQASLGNEQFF
-	TRBD2	TRBJ2-1	TRBV6-1	TGTGCCAGCAGTGATTACCAGCGGGGGGTTTATGAGCAGTTCTTC	CASSDYQRGVYEQFF
few	-	TRBJ1-5	TRBV27	TGTGCCAGCAGTAAAGGGTCCAAGGCGTACAATCAGCCCCAGCATTTT	CASSKGSKAYNQPQHF
few	-	TRBJ1-1	TRBV3-1	TGTGCCAGCAGCCAAGTGGGGACGACTGAAGCTTTCTTT	CASSQVGTTEAFF
few	-	TRBJ1-5	TRBV6-2/TRBV6-3	TGTGCCAGCAGTTACGGGCACCTCTATAGCAATCAGCCCCAGCATTTT	CASSYGHLYSNQPQHF
-	-	TRBJ2-1	TRBV20-1	TGCAGTGCTAGAGACGCAAGTCCCAGGGGGGCCGGTCATGAGCAGTTCTTC	CSARDASPRGAGHEQFF
many	-	TRBJ1-1	TRBV19	TGTGCCAGTAGTTCCGCCCTACAGGGTACTGAAGCTTTCTTT	CASSSALQGTEAFF
-	-	TRBJ1-4	TRBV5-6	TGTGCCAGCAGCCGGGTCGACAGCGCAACTAATGAAAAACTGTTTTTT	CASSRVDSATNEKLFF
-	-	TRBJ1-2	TRBV9	TGTGCCAGCAGCGATTACGGCCTCTCCGATGTTGGCTACACCTTC	CASSDYGLSDVGYTF
-	-	TRBJ1-1	TRBV30	TGTGTCTGGAGTGGATGGGACGGTCGAGAAGCTTTCTTT	CVWSGWDGREAFF
-	TRBD1	TRBJ2-1	TRBV7-9	TGTGCCAGCAGCCGTCTGAGGGGGCAACACAATGAGCAGTTCTTC	CASSRLRGQHNEQFF
few	TRBD2	TRBJ2-7	TRBV7-2	TGTGCCAGCAGCCTCACTAGCGTCTCCTACGAGCAGTACTTC	CASSLTSVSYEQYF
few	TRBD2	TRBJ2-1	TRBV11-2	TGTGCCAGCAGCTTAGGTCTAGCGGGAGGGGGGGAGGAGCAGTTCTTC	CASSLGLAGGGEEQFF
few	-	TRBJ2-7	TRBV5-1	TGCGCCAGCAGCCAGTCCATGGGGGGATACGAGCAGTACTTC	CASSQSMGGYEQYF
few	TRBD2	TRBJ2-3	TRBV20-1	TGCAGTGCCTCCTTCCGTGGGCGGGGGGGTTTCACAGATACGCAGTATTTT	CSASFRGRGGFTDTQYF
-	-	TRBJ2-3	TRBV5-1	TGCGCCAGCAGCTTGCGGGAGACAGATACGCAGTATTTT	CASSLRETDTQYF
-	-	TRBJ2-1	TRBV29-1	TGCAGCGTTGAAGCTAGCCCTAATTACAATGAGCAGTTCTTC	CSVEASPNYNEQFF
few	-	TRBJ2-3	TRBV20-1	TGCAGTGCTAGACCCAGGACAGATACGCAGTATTTT	CSARPRTDTQYF
many	TRBD1	TRBJ1-2	TRBV12-3/TRBV12-4	TGTGCCAGCAGTTGGACAGGGAGAGGCTACACCTTC	CASSWTGRGYTF
few	-	TRBJ1-1	TRBV11-3	TGTGCCAGCAGATATCTGACAGGAATGAACACTGAAGCTTTCTTT	CASRYLTGMNTEAFF
many	-	TRBJ1-1	TRBV7-2	TGTGCCAGCAGCTTCAGGGAGGCCATGAACACTGAAGCTTTCTTT	CASSFREAMNTEAFF
few	TRBD1	TRBJ2-1	TRBV18	TGTGCCAGCTCAAAGGGGGCGCCGAATGAGCAGTTCTTC	CASSKGAPNEQFF
few	-	TRBJ1-2	TRBV6-1	TGTGCCAGCAGCTTCGAGGGGGACCGCGGCTATGGCTACACCTTC	CASSFEGDRGYGYTF